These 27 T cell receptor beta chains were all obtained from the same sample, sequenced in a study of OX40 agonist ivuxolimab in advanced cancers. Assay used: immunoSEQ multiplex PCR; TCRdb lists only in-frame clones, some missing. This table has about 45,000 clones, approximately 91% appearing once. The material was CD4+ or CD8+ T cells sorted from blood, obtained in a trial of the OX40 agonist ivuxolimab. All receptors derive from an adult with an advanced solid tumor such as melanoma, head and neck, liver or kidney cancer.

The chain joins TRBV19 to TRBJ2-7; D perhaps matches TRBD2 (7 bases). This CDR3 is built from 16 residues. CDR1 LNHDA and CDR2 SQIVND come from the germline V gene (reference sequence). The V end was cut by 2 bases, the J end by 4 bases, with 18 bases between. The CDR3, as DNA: TGTGCCAGTAGTATACAACTCGCGGGGGCTGGGTACGAGCAGTACTTC. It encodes CASSIQLAGAGYEQYF.

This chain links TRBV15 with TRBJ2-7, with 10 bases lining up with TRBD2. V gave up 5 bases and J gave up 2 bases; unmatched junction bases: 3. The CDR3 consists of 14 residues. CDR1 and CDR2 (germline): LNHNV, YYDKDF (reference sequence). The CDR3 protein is CATSHSGRAYEQYF. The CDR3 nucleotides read TGTGCCACCAGCCACAGCGGGAGGGCCTACGAGCAGTACTTC. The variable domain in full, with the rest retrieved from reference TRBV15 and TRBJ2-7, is DAMVIQNPRYQVTQFGKPVTLSCSQTLNHNVMYWYQQKSSQAPKLLFHYYDKDFNNEADTPDNFQSRRPNTSFCFLDIRSPGLGDTAMYLCATSHSGRAYEQYFGPGTRLTVT.

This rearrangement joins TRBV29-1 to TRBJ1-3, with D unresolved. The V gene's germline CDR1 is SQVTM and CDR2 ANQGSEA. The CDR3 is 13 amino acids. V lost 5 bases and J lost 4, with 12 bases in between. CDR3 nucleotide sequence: TGCAGCGTTTACCGGGTAGAAGGAAACACCATATATTTT. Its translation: CSVYRVEGNTIYF.

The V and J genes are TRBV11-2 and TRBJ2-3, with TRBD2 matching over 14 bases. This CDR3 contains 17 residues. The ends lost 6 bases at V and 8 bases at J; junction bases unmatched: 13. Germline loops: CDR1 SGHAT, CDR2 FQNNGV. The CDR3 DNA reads TGTGCCAGCAGTGACGGACCGGGACTAGCGGGGGAGGTTACGCAGTATTTT. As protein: CASSDGPGLAGEVTQYF. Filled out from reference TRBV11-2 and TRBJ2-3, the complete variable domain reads EAGVAQSPRYKIIEKRQSVAFWCNPISGHATLYWYQQILGQGPKLLIQFQNNGVVDDSQLPKDRFSAERLKGVDSTLKIQPAKLEDSAVYLCASSDGPGLAGEVTQYFGPGTRLTVL.

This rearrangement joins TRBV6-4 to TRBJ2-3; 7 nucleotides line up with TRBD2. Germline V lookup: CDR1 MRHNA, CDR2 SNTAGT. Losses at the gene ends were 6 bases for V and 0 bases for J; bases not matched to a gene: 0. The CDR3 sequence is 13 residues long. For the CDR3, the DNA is TGTGCCAGCAGCGGGGGGAGCACAGATACGCAGTATTTT. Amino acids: CASSGGSTDTQYF.

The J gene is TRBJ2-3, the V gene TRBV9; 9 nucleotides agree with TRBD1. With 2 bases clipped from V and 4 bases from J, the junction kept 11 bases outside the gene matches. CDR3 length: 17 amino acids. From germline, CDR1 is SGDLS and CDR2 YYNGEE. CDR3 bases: TGTGCCAGCAGCGTGTTTTCCACGGGACAGGGTCCAGATACGCAGTATTTT. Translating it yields CASSVFSTGQGPDTQYF.

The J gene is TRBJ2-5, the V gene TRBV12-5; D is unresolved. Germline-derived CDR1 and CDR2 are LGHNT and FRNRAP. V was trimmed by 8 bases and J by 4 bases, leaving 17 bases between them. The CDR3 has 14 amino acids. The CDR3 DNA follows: TGTGCTAGTTTGTCCGATGTGGCCGGAGAGACCCAGTACTTC. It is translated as CASLSDVAGETQYF.

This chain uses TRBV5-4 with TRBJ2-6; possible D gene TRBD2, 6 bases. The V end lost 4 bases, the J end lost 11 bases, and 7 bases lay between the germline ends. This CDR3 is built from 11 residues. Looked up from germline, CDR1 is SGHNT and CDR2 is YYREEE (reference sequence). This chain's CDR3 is CASSPGDVLTF. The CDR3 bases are TGTGCCAGCAGCCCGGGGGACGTCCTGACTTTC. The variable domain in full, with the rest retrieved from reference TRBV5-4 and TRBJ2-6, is ETGVTQSPTHLIKTRGQQVTLRCSSQSGHNTVSWYQQALGQGPQFIFQYYREEENGRGNFPPRFSGLQFPNYSSELNVNALELDDSALYLCASSPGDVLTFGAGSRLTVL.

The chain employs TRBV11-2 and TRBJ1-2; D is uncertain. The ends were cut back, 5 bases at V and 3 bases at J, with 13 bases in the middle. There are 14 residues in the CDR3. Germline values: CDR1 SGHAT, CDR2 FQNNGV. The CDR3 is CASSPMGTYYGYTF. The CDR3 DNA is TGTGCCAGCAGCCCGATGGGCACTTACTATGGCTACACCTTC.

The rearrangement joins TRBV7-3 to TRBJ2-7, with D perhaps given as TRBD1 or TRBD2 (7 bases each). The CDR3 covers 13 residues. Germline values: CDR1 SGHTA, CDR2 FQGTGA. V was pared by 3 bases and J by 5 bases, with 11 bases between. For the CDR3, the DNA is TGTGCCAGCAGCTTCCAGGGGGGGAACGAGCAGTACTTC. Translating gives CASSFQGGNEQYF.

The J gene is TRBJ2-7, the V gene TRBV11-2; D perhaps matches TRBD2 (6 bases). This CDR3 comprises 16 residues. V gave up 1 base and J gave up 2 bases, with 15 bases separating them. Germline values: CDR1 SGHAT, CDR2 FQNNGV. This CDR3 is CASSLVSAGATYEQYF. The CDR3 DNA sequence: TGTGCCAGCAGCTTAGTGTCAGCGGGCGCAACCTACGAGCAGTACTTC.

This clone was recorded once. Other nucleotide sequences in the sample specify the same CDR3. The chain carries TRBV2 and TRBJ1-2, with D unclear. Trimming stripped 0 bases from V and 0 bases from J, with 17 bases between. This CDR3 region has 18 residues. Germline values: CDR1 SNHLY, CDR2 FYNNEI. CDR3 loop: CASSEALAKGKANYGYTF. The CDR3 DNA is TGTGCCAGCAGTGAAGCGCTAGCCAAGGGAAAAGCTAACTATGGCTACACCTTC.

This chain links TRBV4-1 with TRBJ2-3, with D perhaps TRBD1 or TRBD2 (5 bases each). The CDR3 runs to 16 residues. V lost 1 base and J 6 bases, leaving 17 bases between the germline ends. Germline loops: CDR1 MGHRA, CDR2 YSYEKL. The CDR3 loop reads CASSQVGTPALDTQYF. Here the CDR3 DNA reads TGCGCCAGCAGCCAAGTGGGGACGCCTGCTCTGGATACGCAGTATTTT.

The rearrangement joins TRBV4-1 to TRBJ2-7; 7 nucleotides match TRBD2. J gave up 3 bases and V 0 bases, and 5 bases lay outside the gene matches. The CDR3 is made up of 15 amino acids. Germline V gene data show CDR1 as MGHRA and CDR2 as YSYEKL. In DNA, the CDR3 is TGCGCCAGCAGCCAAGATAGAGGGGAGGGCTACGAGCAGTACTTC. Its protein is CASSQDRGEGYEQYF.

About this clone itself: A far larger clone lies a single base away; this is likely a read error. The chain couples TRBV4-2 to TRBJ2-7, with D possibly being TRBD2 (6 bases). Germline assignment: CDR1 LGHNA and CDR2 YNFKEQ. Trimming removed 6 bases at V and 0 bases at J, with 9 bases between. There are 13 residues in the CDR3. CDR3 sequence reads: CASSYGGSYEQYF. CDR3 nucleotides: TGTGCCAGCAGTTACGGGGGCTCCTACGAGCAGTACTTC.

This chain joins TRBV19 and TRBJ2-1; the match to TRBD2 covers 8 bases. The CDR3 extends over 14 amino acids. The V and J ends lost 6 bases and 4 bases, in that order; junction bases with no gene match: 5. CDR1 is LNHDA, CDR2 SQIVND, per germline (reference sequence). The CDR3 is CASRGAGAYNEQFF. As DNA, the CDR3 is TGTGCCAGTAGGGGAGCGGGAGCGTACAATGAGCAGTTCTTC.

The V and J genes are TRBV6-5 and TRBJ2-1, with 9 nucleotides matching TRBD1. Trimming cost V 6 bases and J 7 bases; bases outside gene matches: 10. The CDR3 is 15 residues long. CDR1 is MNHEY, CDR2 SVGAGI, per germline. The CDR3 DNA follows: TGTGCCAGCAGCAGATCCGGGACAGGGATTAATGAGCAGTTCTTC. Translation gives CASSRSGTGINEQFF.

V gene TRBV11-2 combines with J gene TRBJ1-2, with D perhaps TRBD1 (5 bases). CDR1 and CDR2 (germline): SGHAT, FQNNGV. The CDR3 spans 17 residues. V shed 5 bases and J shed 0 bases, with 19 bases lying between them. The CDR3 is CASSPSGTAHTNYGYTF. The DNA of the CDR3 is TGTGCCAGCAGCCCGAGTGGGACGGCCCACACTAACTATGGCTACACCTTC.

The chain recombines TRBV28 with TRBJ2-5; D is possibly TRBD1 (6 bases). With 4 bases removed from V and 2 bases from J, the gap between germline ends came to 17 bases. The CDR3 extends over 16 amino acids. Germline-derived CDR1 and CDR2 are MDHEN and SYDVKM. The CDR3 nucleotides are TGTGCCAGCAGTTCGGAGTGGTGGGGGCCGCAAGAGACCCAGTACTTC. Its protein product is CASSSEWWGPQETQYF.

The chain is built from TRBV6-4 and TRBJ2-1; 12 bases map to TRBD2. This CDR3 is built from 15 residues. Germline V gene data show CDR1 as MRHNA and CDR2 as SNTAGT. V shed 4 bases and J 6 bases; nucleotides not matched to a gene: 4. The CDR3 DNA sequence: TGTGCCAGCAGTGTGCTAGCGGGAGGGCCCAATGAGCAGTTCTTC. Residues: CASSVLAGGPNEQFF.

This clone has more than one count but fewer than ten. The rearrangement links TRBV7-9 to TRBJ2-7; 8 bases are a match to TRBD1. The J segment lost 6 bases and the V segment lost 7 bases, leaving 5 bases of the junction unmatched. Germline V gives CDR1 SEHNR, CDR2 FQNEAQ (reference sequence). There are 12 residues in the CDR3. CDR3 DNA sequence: TGTGCCAGCACCCTCGACAGGGGCGAGCAGTACTTC. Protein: CASTLDRGEQYF.

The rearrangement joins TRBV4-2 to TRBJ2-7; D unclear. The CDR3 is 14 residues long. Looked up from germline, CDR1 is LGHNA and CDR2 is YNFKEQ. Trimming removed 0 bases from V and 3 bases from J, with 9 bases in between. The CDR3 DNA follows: TGTGCCAGCAGCCAAGATGGCAGCGACTACGAGCAGTACTTC. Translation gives CASSQDGSDYEQYF.

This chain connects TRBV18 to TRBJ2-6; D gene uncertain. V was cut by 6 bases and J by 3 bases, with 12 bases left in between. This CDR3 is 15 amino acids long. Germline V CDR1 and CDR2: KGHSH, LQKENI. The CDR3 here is CASSTVTLGANVLTF. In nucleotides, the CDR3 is TGTGCCAGCTCTACCGTTACACTTGGGGCCAACGTCCTGACTTTC.

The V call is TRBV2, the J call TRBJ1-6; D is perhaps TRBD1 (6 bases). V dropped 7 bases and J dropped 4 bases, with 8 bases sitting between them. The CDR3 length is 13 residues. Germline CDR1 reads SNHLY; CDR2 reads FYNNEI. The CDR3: CASTTGYNSPLHF. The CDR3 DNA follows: TGTGCCAGCACCACAGGGTATAATTCACCCCTCCACTTT.

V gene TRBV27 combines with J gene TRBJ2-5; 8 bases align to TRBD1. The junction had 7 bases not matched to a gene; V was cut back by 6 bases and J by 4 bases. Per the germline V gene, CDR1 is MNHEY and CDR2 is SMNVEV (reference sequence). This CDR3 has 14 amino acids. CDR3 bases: TGTGCCAGCAGCCCCAGGACAGGGTTAGAGACCCAGTACTTC. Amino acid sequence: CASSPRTGLETQYF.

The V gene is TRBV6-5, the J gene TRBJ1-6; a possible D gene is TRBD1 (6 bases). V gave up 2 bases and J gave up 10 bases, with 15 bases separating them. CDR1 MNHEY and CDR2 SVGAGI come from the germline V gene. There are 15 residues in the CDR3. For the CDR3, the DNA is TGTGCCAGCAGTTACATACAGGGCGGAAACTCACCCCTCCACTTT. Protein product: CASSYIQGGNSPLHF.

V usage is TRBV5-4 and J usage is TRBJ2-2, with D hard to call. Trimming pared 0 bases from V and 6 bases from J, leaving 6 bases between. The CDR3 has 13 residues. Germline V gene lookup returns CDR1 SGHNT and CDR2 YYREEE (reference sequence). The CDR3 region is CASSLDWSGELFF. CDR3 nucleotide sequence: TGTGCCAGCAGCTTGGACTGGTCCGGGGAGCTGTTTTTT.